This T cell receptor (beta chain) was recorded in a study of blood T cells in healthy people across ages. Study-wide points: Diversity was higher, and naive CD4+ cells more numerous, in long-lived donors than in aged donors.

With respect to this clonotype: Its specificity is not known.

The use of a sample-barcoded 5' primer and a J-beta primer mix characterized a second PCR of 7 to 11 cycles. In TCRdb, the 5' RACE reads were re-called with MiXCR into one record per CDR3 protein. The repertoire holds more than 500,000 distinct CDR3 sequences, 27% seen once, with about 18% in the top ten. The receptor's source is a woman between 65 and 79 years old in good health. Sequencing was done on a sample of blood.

The CDR3 reads CASTVATGELFF. The CDR3 bases are TGTGCCAGCACGGTTGCCACCGGGGAGCTGTTTTTT. The chain is built from TRBV2 and TRBJ2-2; D remains unclear. The CDR3 length is 12 residues. With 7 bases removed from V and 4 bases from J, the gap between germline ends came to 7 bases. Germline V CDR1 and CDR2: SNHLY, FYNNEI.